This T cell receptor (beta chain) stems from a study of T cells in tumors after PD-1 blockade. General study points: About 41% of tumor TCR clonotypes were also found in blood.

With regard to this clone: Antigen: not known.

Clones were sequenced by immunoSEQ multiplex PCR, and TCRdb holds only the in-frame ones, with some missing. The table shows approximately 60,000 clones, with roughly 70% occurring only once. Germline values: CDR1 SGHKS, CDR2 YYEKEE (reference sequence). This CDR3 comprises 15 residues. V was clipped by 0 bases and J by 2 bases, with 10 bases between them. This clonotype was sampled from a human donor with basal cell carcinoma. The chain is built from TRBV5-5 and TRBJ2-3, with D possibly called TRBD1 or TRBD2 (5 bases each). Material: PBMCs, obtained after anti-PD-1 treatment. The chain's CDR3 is CASSLDVGVTDTQYF. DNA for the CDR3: TGTGCCAGCAGCTTGGATGTGGGGGTCACAGATACGCAGTATTTT. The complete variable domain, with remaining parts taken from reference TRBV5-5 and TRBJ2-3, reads DAGVTQSPTHLIKTRGQQVTLRCSPISGHKSVSWYQQVLGQGPQFIFQYYEKEERGRGNFPDRFSARQFPNYSSELNVNALLLGDSALYLCASSLDVGVTDTQYFGPGTRLTVL.